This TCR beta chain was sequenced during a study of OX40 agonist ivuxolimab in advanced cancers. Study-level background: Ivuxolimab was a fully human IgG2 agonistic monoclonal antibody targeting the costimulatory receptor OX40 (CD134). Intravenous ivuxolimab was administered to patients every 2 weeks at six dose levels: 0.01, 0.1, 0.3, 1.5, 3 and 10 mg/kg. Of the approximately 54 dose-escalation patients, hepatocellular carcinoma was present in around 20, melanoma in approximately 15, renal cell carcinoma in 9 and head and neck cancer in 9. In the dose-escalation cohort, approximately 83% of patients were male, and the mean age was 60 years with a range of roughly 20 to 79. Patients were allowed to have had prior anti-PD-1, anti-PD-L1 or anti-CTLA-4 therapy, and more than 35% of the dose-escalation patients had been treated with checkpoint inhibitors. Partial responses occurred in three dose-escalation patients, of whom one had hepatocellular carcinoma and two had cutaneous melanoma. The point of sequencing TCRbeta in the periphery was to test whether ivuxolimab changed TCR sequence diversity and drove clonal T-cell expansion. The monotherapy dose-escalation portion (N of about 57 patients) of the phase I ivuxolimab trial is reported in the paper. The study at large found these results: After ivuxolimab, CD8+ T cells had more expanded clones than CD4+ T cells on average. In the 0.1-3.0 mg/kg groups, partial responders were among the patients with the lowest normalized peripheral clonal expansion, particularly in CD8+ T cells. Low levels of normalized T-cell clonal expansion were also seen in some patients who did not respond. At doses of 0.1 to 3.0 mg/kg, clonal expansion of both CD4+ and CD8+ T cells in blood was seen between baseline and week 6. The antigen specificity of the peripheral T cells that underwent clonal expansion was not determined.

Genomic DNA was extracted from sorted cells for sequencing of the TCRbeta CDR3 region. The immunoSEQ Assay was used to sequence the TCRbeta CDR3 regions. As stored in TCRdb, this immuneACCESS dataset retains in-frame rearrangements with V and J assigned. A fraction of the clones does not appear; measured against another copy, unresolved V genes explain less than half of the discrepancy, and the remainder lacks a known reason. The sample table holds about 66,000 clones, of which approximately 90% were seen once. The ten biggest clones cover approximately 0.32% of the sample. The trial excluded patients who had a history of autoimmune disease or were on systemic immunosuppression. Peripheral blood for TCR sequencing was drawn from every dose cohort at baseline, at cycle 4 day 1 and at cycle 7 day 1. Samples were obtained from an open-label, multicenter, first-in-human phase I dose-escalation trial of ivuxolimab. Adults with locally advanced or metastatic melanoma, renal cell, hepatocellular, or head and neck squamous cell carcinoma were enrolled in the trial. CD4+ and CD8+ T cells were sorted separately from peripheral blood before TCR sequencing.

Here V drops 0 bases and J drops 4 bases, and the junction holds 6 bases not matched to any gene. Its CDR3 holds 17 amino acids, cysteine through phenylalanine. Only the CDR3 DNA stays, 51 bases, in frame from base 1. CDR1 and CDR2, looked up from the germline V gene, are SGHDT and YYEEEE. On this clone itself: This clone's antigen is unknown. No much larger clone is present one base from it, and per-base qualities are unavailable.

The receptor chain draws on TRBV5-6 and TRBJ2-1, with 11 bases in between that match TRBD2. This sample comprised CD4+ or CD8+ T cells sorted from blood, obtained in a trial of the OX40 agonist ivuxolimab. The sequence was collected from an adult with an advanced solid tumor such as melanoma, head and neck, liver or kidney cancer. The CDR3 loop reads CASSLEVSGRGYNEQFF. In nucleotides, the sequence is TGTGCCAGCAGCTTGGAAGTTAGCGGGAGGGGGTACAATGAGCAGTTCTTC.